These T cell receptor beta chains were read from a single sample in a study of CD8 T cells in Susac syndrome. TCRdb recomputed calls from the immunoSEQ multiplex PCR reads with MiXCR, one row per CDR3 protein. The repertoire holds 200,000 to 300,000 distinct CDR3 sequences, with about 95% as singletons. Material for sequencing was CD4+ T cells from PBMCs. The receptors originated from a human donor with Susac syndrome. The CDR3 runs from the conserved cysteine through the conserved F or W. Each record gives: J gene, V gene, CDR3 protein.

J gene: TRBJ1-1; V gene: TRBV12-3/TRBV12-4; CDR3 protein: CASKSLVMNTEAFF
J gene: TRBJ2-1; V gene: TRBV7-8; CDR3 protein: CASSPGGRDQFF
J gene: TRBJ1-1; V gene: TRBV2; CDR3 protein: CASRVQTNTEAFF
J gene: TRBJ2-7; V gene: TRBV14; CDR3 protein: CASNGGGSEQYF
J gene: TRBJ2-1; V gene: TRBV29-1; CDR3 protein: CSVLVDGSLYNEQFF
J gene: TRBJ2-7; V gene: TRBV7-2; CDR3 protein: CASSFPGLANYEQYF
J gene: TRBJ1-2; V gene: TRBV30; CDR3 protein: CAWSFGRGNYGYTF
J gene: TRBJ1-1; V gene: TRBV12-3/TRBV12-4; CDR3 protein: CASSPEGIKAFF
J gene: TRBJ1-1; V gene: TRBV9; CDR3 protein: CASSVDATRTTTWGTEAFF
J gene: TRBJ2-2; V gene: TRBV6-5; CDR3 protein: CASSRTQVQELFF
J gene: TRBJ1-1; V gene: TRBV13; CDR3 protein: CASCPRGRTEAFF
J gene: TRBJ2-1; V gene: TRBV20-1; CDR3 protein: CSAAPDYNEQFF
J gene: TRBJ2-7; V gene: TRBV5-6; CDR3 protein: CASSLRRVAMGEQYF
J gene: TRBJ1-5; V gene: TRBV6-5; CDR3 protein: CASSYSQNSNQPQHF
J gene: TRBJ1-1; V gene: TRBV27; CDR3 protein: CASSSKGQGARLEAFF